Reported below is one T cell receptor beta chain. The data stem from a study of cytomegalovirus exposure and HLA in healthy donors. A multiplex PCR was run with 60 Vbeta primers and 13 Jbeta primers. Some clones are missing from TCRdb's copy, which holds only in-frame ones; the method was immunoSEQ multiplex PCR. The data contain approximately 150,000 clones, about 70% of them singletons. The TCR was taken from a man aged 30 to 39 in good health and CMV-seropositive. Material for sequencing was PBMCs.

The CDR3 bases are TGTGCCAGCAGCTCGAGGGGGCGGGGGGACGAGACCCAGTACTTC. Translation gives CASSSRGRGDETQYF. The chain links TRBV6-5 to TRBJ2-5, with D maybe TRBD2 (8 bases). The CDR3 spans 15 residues. The V gene lost 6 bases and the J gene lost 5 bases, with 19 bases spanning the gap. From germline, CDR1 is MNHEY and CDR2 SVGAGI.